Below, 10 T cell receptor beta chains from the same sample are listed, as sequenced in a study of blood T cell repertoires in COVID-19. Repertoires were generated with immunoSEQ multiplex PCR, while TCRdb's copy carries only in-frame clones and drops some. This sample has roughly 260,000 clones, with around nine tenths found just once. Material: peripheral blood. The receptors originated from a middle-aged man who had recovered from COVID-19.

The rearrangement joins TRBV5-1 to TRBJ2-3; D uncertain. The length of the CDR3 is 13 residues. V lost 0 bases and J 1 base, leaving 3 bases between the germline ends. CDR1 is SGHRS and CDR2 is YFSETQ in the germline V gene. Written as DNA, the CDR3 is TGCGCCAGCAGCTTGGCTGGCACAGATACGCAGTATTTT. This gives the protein CASSLAGTDTQYF.

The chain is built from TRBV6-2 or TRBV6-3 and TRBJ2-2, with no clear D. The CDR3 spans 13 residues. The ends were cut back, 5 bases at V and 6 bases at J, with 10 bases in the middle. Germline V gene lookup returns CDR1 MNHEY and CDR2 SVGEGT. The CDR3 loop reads CASSPPEAGELFF. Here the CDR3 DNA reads TGTGCCAGCAGTCCCCCAGAGGCCGGGGAGCTGTTTTTT.

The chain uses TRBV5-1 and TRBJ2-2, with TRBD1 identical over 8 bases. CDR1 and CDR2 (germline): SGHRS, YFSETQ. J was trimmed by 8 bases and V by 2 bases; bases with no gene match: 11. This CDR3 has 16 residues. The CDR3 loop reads CASSFPGQATQGELFF. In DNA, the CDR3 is TGCGCCAGCAGCTTCCCGGGACAGGCTACCCAGGGGGAGCTGTTTTTT.

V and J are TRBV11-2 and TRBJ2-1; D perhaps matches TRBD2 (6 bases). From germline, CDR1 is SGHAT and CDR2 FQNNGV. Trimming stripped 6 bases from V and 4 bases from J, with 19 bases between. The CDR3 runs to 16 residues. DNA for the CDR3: TGTGCCAGCAGGAGGATGTTCGGGAGTTGGTACAATGAGCAGTTCTTC. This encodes CASRRMFGSWYNEQFF.

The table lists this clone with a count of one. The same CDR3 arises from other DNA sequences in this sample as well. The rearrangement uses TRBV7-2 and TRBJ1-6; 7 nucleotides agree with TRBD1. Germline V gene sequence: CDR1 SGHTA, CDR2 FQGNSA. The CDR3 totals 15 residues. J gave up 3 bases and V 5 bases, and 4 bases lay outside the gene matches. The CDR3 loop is CASSVTGVYNSPLHF. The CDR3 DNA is TGTGCCAGCAGCGTTACAGGGGTCTATAATTCACCCCTCCACTTT.

The CDR3 region has the DNA TGTGCCAGCAGTTGGAGGGAGAACACTGAAGCTTTCTTT. Protein sequence: CASSWRENTEAFF. The rearrangement joins TRBV6-6 to TRBJ1-1; D is unresolved. The V gene's germline CDR1 is MNHNY and CDR2 SVGAGI (reference sequence). This CDR3 spans 13 amino acids. Trimming removed 4 bases from V and 1 base from J, with 7 bases in between.

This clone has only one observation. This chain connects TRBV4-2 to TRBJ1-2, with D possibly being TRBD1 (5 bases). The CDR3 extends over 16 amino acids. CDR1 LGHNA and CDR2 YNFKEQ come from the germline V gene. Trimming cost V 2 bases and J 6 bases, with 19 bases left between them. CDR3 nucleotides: TGTGCCAGCAGCCAAATACCTCCGGGGGTTTTTGATGGCTACACCTTC. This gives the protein CASSQIPPGVFDGYTF.

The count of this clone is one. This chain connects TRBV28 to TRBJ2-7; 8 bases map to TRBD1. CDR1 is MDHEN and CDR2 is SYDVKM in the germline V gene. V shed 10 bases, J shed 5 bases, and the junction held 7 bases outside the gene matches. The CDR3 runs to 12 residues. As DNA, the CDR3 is TGTGCCACCATAGACAGGGGCCACGAGCAGTACTTC. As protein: CATIDRGHEQYF.

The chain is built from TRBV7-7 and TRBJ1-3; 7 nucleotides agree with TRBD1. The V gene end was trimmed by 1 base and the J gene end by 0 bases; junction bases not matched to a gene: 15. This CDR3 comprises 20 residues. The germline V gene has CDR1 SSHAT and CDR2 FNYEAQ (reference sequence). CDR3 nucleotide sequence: TGTGCCAGCAGCTTAGAAGGGGGGCCGGGACAGAACGTCTCTGGAAACACCATATATTTT. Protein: CASSLEGGPGQNVSGNTIYF.

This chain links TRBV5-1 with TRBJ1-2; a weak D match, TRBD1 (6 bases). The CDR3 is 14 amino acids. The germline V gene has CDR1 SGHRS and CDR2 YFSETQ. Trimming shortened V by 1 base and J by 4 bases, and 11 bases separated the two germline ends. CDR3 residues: CASSLLQGTYGYTF. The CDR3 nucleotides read TGCGCCAGCAGCTTGCTACAGGGAACCTATGGCTACACCTTC.